Following are 16 T cell receptor beta chains from one sample sequenced in a study of CD8+ T cells in alopecia areata. Sequencing templates came from extracted RNA that was reverse transcribed into cDNA. Assay: immunoSEQ multiplex PCR; the TCRdb copy retains only in-frame clones and omits some. The sample lists roughly 250,000 clones, 67% seen once, with around 1.2% in the top ten. The sample here was CD4+ T cells sorted from blood, taken at week 0. The origin of the receptors is a human donor with alopecia areata.

This clone was picked up one time. CDR3 sequence (DNA): TGTGCCAGCAGTTACAGTCGGGGACAGGCCAGCGAGACCCAGTACTTC. This sequence encodes CASSYSRGQASETQYF. This chain joins TRBV6-5 and TRBJ2-5; TRBD1 matches at 8 bases. CDR1 is MNHEY, CDR2 SVGAGI, per germline. The CDR3 spans 16 residues. V lost 2 bases, J lost 5 bases, and 10 bases stayed unmatched.

The chain recombines TRBV7-2 with TRBJ2-5; D is uncertain. Trimming cost V 3 bases and J 4 bases, with 9 bases left between them. The CDR3 has 13 amino acids. CDR1 is SGHTA and CDR2 is FQGNSA in the germline V gene. Written as DNA, the CDR3 is TGTGCCAGCAGCTTTAGGCCAGTAGAGACCCAGTACTTC. It specifies CASSFRPVETQYF.

The genes are TRBV7-3 and TRBJ2-3, with TRBD1 matching 7 bases. Germline V lookup: CDR1 SGHTA, CDR2 FQGTGA. CDR3 size: 14 residues. Trimming at V came to 5 bases and at J to 8 bases, leaving 10 bases not matched to a gene. Here the CDR3 DNA reads TGTGCCAGCAGCCCAGACAGGGAATTTGGTACGCAGTATTTT. This gives the protein CASSPDREFGTQYF.

This rearrangement joins TRBV30 to TRBJ2-7, with D perhaps TRBD1 (8 bases). The germline V gene encodes CDR1 GTSNPN and CDR2 SVGIG (reference sequence). The CDR3 spans 13 residues. V lost 4 bases, J lost 0 bases, and 10 bases lay in between. The CDR3 coding sequence is TGTGCCTGGAACAGGGGGGGCTCCTACGAGCAGTACTTC. Its translation: CAWNRGGSYEQYF.

The rearrangement joins TRBV6-5 to TRBJ2-1, with D maybe TRBD1 (6 bases). V dropped 0 bases and J dropped 0 bases, with 6 bases sitting between them. Germline assignment: CDR1 MNHEY and CDR2 SVGAGI. CDR3 length equals 15 residues. CDR3 nucleotide sequence: TGTGCCAGCAGTTACTCACAGGGCTCCTACAATGAGCAGTTCTTC. Its protein is CASSYSQGSYNEQFF.

This sequence joins TRBV5-6 and TRBJ1-1; D is uncertain. This CDR3 contains 12 residues. Trimming shortened V by 3 bases and J by 5 bases, and 8 bases separated the two germline ends. Germline values: CDR1 SGHDT, CDR2 YYEEEE. The CDR3 bases are TGTGCCAGCAGCTACTCCGGAACTGAAGCTTTCTTT. Its protein product is CASSYSGTEAFF. Drawing the rest from reference TRBV5-6 and TRBJ1-1, the complete variable domain is DAGVTQSPTHLIKTRGQQVTLRCSPKSGHDTVSWYQQALGQGPQFIFQYYEEEERQRGNFPDRFSGHQFPNYSSELNVNALLLGDSALYLCASSYSGTEAFFGQGTRLTVV.

The chain links TRBV7-2 to TRBJ1-3, with D possibly being TRBD1 (5 bases). CDR3 size: 16 residues. The V end lost 0 bases, the J end lost 4 bases, and 13 bases lay between the germline ends. CDR1 and CDR2 (germline): SGHTA, FQGNSA. The CDR3 region has the DNA TGTGCCAGCAGCTTAGCGCTTGCAGGGACGGGAAACACCATATATTTT. Translating gives CASSLALAGTGNTIYF. The variable domain in full, completed from reference TRBV7-2 and TRBJ1-3, reads GAGVSQSPSNKVTEKGKDVELRCDPISGHTALYWYRQSLGQGLEFLIYFQGNSAPDKSGLPSDRFSAERTGGSVSTLTIQRTQQEDSAVYLCASSLALAGTGNTIYFGEGSWLTVV.

The gene calls are TRBV2 and TRBJ2-6; D perhaps matches TRBD1 (5 bases). Germline CDR1 reads SNHLY; CDR2 reads FYNNEI. This CDR3 comprises 15 residues. Trimming took 6 bases from V and 0 from J, leaving 9 bases between them. CDR3 nucleotides: TGTGCCAGCAGCCGAGACAGCTCTGGGGCCAACGTCCTGACTTTC. Translation gives CASSRDSSGANVLTF.

The chain combines TRBV5-6 with TRBJ1-4, with TRBD1 identical over 7 bases. Germline V gene lookup returns CDR1 SGHDT and CDR2 YYEEEE. The CDR3 has 17 amino acids. After removal of 4 bases from V and 1 base from J, the junction contained 10 bases not matched to a gene. The CDR3 DNA sequence: TGTGCCAGCAGCCTGTTGACAGGGTCAGGAACTAATGAAAAACTGTTTTTT. It encodes CASSLLTGSGTNEKLFF.

This chain links TRBV29-1 with TRBJ2-1; 8 positions match TRBD1. CDR1 and CDR2 from the germline V gene are SQVTM and ANQGSEA. Trimming cost V 7 bases and J 7 bases; bases outside gene matches: 15. This CDR3 is built from 15 residues. CDR3 in DNA: TGCAGCGCACCTAAGCAGGGGGCGACAAGAAATGAGCAGTTCTTC. This encodes CSAPKQGATRNEQFF.

This chain uses TRBV29-1 with TRBJ2-3; no clear D gene. From germline, CDR1 is SQVTM and CDR2 ANQGSEA. The ends were cut back, 2 bases at V and 6 bases at J, with 9 bases in the middle. The CDR3 has 12 amino acids. DNA for the CDR3: TGCAGCGTTGAAAGGGCGGTCGATACGCAGTATTTT. It yields the protein CSVERAVDTQYF.

CDR3 sequence: CAWSVNKIYEQYF. The CDR3 nucleotides are TGTGCCTGGAGTGTAAACAAGATCTACGAGCAGTACTTC. V usage is TRBV30 and J usage is TRBJ2-7, with D hard to call. Per the germline V gene, CDR1 is GTSNPN and CDR2 is SVGIG (reference sequence). V gave up 0 bases and J gave up 3 bases, with 9 bases separating them. The CDR3 spans 13 residues.

The V call is TRBV4-3, the J call TRBJ2-5; the match to TRBD1 covers 10 bases. The CDR3 is 14 amino acids. Germline V gene lookup returns CDR1 LGHNA and CDR2 YSLEER. The junction had 4 bases not matched to a gene; V was cut back by 4 bases and J by 5 bases. CDR3 DNA: TGCGCCAGCAGCCTTTGGACAGGGGGGGAGACCCAGTACTTC. Residues: CASSLWTGGETQYF.

J is TRBJ1-6 and V is TRBV30, with D hard to call. V gave up 3 bases and J gave up 7 bases, with 10 bases separating them. The germline V gene has CDR1 GTSNPN and CDR2 SVGIG (reference sequence). CDR3 length equals 13 residues. CDR3 coding DNA: TGTGCCTGGAGCGCCTCTAGGAATTCACCCCTCCACTTT. Translated: CAWSASRNSPLHF.

This clone was found a few times. The chain recombines TRBV7-9 with TRBJ1-4; TRBD1 matches at 7 bases. The ends lost 6 bases at V and 8 bases at J; junction bases unmatched: 12. From germline, CDR1 is SEHNR and CDR2 FQNEAQ (reference sequence). The CDR3 extends over 15 amino acids. DNA for the CDR3: TGTGCCAGCAGTTACGACCGACAGGGCGGAGAAAAACTGTTTTTT. Translation gives CASSYDRQGGEKLFF.

The J gene is TRBJ2-1, the V gene TRBV30; D remains ambiguous. V was cut by 4 bases and J by 0 bases, with 10 bases left in between. Germline lookup yields CDR1 GTSNPN and CDR2 SVGIG (reference sequence). This CDR3 is built from 14 residues. The CDR3 region is CAWKQPSSYNEQFF. The CDR3 DNA reads as TGTGCCTGGAAACAGCCGAGCTCCTACAATGAGCAGTTCTTC.